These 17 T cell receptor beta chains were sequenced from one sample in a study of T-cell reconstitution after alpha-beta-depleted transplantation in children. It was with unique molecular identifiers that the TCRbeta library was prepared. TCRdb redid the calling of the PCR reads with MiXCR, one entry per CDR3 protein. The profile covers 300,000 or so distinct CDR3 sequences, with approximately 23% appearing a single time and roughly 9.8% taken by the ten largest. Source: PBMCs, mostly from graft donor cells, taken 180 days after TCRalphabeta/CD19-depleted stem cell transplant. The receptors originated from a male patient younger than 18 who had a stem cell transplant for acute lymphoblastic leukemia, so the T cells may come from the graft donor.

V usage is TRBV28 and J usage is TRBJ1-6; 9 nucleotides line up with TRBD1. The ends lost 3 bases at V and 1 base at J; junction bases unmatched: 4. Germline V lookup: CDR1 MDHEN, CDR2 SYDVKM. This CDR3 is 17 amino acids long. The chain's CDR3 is CASSFLGQGSYNSPLHF. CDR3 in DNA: TGTGCCAGCAGTTTCCTGGGACAGGGATCCTATAATTCACCCCTCCACTTT. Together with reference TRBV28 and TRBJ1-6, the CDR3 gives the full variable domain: DVKVTQSSRYLVKRTGEKVFLECVQDMDHENMFWYRQDPGLGLRLIYFSYDVKMKEKGDIPEGYSVSREKKERFSLILESASTNQTSMYLCASSFLGQGSYNSPLHFGNGTRLTVT.

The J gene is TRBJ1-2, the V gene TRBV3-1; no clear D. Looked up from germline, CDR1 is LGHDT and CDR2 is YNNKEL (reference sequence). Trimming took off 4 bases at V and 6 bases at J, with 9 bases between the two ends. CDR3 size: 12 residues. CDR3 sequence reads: CASSLDKHGYTF. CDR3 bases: TGTGCCAGCAGCCTAGATAAGCATGGCTACACCTTC. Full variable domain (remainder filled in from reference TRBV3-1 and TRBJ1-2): DTAVSQTPKYLVTQMGNDKSIKCEQNLGHDTMYWYKQDSKKFLKIMFSYNNKELIINETVPNRFSPKSPDKAHLNLHINSLELGDSAVYFCASSLDKHGYTFGSGTRLTVV.

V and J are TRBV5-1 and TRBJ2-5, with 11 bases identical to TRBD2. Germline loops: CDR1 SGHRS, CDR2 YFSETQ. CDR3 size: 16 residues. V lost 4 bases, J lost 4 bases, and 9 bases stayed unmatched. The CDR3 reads CASSNHPGLAGETQYF. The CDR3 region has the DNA TGCGCCAGCAGCAACCACCCCGGACTAGCGGGAGAGACCCAGTACTTC.

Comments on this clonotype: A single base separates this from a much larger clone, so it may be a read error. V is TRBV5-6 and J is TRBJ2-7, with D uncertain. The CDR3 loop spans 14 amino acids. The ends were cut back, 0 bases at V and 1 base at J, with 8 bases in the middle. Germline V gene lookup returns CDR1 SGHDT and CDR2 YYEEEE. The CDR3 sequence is CASSLDPVSYEQYF. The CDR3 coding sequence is TGTGCCAGCAGCTTGGATCCGGTTTCCTACGAGCAGTACTTC.

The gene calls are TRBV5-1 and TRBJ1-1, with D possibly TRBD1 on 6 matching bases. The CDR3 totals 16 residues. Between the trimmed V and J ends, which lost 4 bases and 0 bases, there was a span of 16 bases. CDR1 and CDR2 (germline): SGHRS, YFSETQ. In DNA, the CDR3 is TGCGCCAGCAGCGGAACAGGGACGACACTGAACACTGAAGCTTTCTTT. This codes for CASSGTGTTLNTEAFF.

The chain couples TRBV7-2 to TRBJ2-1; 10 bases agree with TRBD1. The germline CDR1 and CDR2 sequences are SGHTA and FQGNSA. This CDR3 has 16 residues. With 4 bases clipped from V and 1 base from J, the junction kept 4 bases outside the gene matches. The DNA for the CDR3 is TGTGCCAGCAGCTCGTGGACAGGGGGGTCCTACAATGAGCAGTTCTTC. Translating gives CASSSWTGGSYNEQFF.

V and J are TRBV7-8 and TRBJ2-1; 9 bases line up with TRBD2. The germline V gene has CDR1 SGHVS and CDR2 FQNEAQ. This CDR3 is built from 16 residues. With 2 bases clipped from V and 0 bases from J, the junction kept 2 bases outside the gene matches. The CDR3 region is CASSLPGLASYNEQFF. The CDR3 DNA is TGTGCCAGCAGCTTACCGGGACTAGCCTCCTACAATGAGCAGTTCTTC.

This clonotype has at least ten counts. The CDR3 loop reads CASSHADARFFIEQYF. The DNA of the CDR3 is TGTGCCAGCAGCCATGCCGACGCCCGATTTTTTATCGAGCAGTACTTC. This chain links TRBV7-8 with TRBJ2-7, with unresolved D. The CDR3 length is 16 residues. Germline V CDR1 and CDR2: SGHVS, FQNEAQ. Trimming took off 5 bases at V and 6 bases at J, with 23 bases between the two ends.

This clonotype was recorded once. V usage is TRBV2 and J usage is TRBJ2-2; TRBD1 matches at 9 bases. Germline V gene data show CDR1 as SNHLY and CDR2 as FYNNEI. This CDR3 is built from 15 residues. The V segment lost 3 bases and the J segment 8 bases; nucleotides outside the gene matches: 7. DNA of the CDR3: TGTGCCAGCAGTGAGCGGACAGGGGCCAGAGGGGAGCTGTTTTTT. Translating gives CASSERTGARGELFF.

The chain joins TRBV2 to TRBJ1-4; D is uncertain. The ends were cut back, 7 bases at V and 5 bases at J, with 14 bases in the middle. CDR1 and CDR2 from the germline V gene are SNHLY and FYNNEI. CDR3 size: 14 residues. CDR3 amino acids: CASMGFVVNEKLFF. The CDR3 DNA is TGTGCCAGCATGGGGTTTGTTGTGAATGAAAAACTGTTTTTT.

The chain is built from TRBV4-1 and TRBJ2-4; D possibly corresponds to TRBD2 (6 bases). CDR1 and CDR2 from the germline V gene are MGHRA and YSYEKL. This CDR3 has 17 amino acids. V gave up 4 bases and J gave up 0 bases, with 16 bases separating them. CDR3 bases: TGCGCCAGCAGCCCCATGAACCCGGGACTAGCCAAAAACATTCAGTACTTC. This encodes CASSPMNPGLAKNIQYF.

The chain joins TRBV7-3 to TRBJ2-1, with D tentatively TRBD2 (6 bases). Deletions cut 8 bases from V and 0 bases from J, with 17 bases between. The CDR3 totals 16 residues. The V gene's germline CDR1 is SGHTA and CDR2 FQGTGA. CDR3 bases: TGTGCCAGCGCCCCGGGAGTGGGGATCTCCTACAATGAGCAGTTCTTC. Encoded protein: CASAPGVGISYNEQFF.

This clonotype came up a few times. The CDR3 DNA reads TGTGCCAGCAGTTTCCGGGTGAACTACGAGCAGTACTTC. Translated, it gives CASSFRVNYEQYF. V and J are TRBV28 and TRBJ2-7; D remains ambiguous. The germline CDR1 and CDR2 sequences are MDHEN and SYDVKM. V was trimmed by 3 bases and J by 3 bases, leaving 9 bases between them. CDR3 length: 13 amino acids. Drawing the rest from reference TRBV28 and TRBJ2-7, the complete variable domain is DVKVTQSSRYLVKRTGEKVFLECVQDMDHENMFWYRQDPGLGLRLIYFSYDVKMKEKGDIPEGYSVSREKKERFSLILESASTNQTSMYLCASSFRVNYEQYFGPGTRLTVT.

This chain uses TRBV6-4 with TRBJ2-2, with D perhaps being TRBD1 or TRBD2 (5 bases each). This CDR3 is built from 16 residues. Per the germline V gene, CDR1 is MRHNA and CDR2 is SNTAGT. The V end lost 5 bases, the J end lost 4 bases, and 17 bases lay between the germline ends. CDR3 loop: CASSQIGTPPTGELFF. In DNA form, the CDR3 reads TGTGCCAGCAGTCAAATCGGGACCCCCCCCACCGGGGAGCTGTTTTTT.

The CDR3 nucleotides are TGTGCCAGCAGCCAAGCCCTCCTTCTTACAGGGGGCGATGAAAAACTGTTTTTT. This codes for CASSQALLLTGGDEKLFF. V and J are TRBV14 and TRBJ1-4; 9 bases fit TRBD1. Germline trimming cut 1 base from V and 6 bases from J; bases unmatched to any gene: 12. In germline, CDR1 is SGHDN, CDR2 FVKESK. The CDR3 is made up of 18 amino acids. The whole variable domain, filled in from reference TRBV14 and TRBJ1-4, reads EAGVTQFPSHSVIEKGQTVTLRCDPISGHDNLYWYRRVMGKEIKFLLHFVKESKQDESGMPNNRFLAERTGGTYSTLKVQPAELEDSGVYFCASSQALLLTGGDEKLFFGSGTQLSVL.

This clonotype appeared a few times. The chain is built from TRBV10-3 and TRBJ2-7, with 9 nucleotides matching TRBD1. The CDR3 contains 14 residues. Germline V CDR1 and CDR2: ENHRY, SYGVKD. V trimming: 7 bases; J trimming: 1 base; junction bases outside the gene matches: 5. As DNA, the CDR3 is TGTGCCATCACTAGGGACAGGGAGTCCTACGAGCAGTACTTC. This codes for CAITRDRESYEQYF.

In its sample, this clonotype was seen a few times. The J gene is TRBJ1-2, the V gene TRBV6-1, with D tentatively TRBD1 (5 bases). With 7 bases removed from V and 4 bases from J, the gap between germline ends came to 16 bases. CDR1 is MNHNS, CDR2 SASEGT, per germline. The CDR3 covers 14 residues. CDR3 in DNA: TGTGCCAGCAACCCGGGACTACTTCCCTATGGCTACACCTTC. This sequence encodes CASNPGLLPYGYTF.